This is a list of T cell receptor beta chains from one sample in a study of cytomegalovirus exposure and HLA in healthy donors. Only in-frame clones appear in the TCRdb table, and some are missing; sequencing was by immunoSEQ multiplex PCR. The sample yields some 180,000 clones, about four fifths seen once. Sequencing used PBMCs. The receptors stem from a woman aged 25 to 39 in good health and CMV-seropositive. The CDR3 runs from the conserved cysteine through the conserved F or W. Fields, in order: V gene, D gene, J gene, clone size, CDR3 DNA, CDR3 protein. The D gene is left open where the match is weak. Only some rows state a clone size, as once, few, many or a class for expanded clones.

v_gene: TRBV5-8
d_gene: NA
j_gene: TRBJ1-4
abundance: NA
CDR3nt: TGTGCCAGCAGCTCATGGAGTGAAAAACTGTTTTTT
CDR3aa: CASSSWSEKLFF

v_gene: TRBV29-1
d_gene: NA
j_gene: TRBJ2-7
abundance: NA
CDR3nt: TGCAGCGTAGGACACCTTTCCTACGAGCAGTACTTC
CDR3aa: CSVGHLSYEQYF

v_gene: TRBV5-1
d_gene: TRBD1
j_gene: TRBJ1-4
abundance: NA
CDR3nt: TGCGCCAGCAGCTTGAGGACAGGGCTCATCGATGAAAAACTGTTTTTT
CDR3aa: CASSLRTGLIDEKLFF

v_gene: TRBV2
d_gene: NA
j_gene: TRBJ1-4
abundance: NA
CDR3nt: TGTGCCAGCAGTGCCGGGACATCTATCGAAAAACTGTTTTTT
CDR3aa: CASSAGTSIEKLFF

v_gene: TRBV5-1
d_gene: NA
j_gene: TRBJ1-4
abundance: NA
CDR3nt: TGCGCCAGCAGCCCGAATGAAAAACTGTTTTTT
CDR3aa: CASSPNEKLFF

v_gene: TRBV5-4
d_gene: NA
j_gene: TRBJ2-1
abundance: NA
CDR3nt: TGTGCCAGCAGCTTGGATGGCGAGCAGTTCTTC
CDR3aa: CASSLDGEQFF

v_gene: TRBV19
d_gene: TRBD1
j_gene: TRBJ1-1
abundance: NA
CDR3nt: TGTGCCAGTAGTGCCCCCCACAGGGGGAACACTGAAGCTTTCTTT
CDR3aa: CASSAPHRGNTEAFF

v_gene: TRBV5-1
d_gene: NA
j_gene: TRBJ1-2
abundance: NA
CDR3nt: TGCGCCAGCAGCTTCGGTGGGCAACCTAACTATGGCTACACCTTC
CDR3aa: CASSFGGQPNYGYTF

v_gene: TRBV19
d_gene: NA
j_gene: TRBJ2-7
abundance: few
CDR3nt: TGTGCCAGTAGTATGCATCCGACGACTCCCTACGAGCAGTACTTC
CDR3aa: CASSMHPTTPYEQYF

v_gene: TRBV6-5
d_gene: TRBD1
j_gene: TRBJ2-3
abundance: NA
CDR3nt: TGTGCCAGCAGTTACTACCAGGGGGCGCGGGGTACGCAGTATTTT
CDR3aa: CASSYYQGARGTQYF

v_gene: TRBV28
d_gene: NA
j_gene: TRBJ2-5
abundance: once
CDR3nt: TGTGCCAGCAGTCCCGGACAGCCCCAAGAGACCCAGTACTTC
CDR3aa: CASSPGQPQETQYF

v_gene: TRBV7-2
d_gene: NA
j_gene: TRBJ2-6
abundance: NA
CDR3nt: TGTGCCAGCAGCTCCTACTTCGACAGCTCTGGGGCCAACGTCCTGACTTTC
CDR3aa: CASSSYFDSSGANVLTF

v_gene: TRBV29-1
d_gene: TRBD1
j_gene: TRBJ2-7
abundance: NA
CDR3nt: TGCAGCGTGGAAGGGGGCTGGTACGAGCAGTACTTC
CDR3aa: CSVEGGWYEQYF

v_gene: TRBV5-1
d_gene: NA
j_gene: TRBJ2-7
abundance: NA
CDR3nt: TGCGCCAGCAGCTTGTATTCAACAGAGAATTACGAGCAGTACTTC
CDR3aa: CASSLYSTENYEQYF

v_gene: TRBV18
d_gene: NA
j_gene: TRBJ2-3
abundance: NA
CDR3nt: TGTGCCAGCTCGGGACTCCAAAACACAGATACGCAGTATTTT
CDR3aa: CASSGLQNTDTQYF

v_gene: TRBV5-1
d_gene: TRBD2
j_gene: TRBJ2-2
abundance: once
CDR3nt: TGCGCCAGCAGCTTGGGAGCGGGACCGGTCACCGGGGAGCTGTTTTTT
CDR3aa: CASSLGAGPVTGELFF

v_gene: TRBV28
d_gene: NA
j_gene: TRBJ2-1
abundance: once
CDR3nt: TGTGCCAGCAGTTATAGCCCCCCGGAGGGGATAGATGAGCAGTTCTTC
CDR3aa: CASSYSPPEGIDEQFF

v_gene: TRBV7-2
d_gene: NA
j_gene: TRBJ2-3
abundance: NA
CDR3nt: TGTGCCAGCAGCTTATTAGGCACAGATACGCAGTATTTT
CDR3aa: CASSLLGTDTQYF

v_gene: TRBV30
d_gene: NA
j_gene: TRBJ1-6
abundance: NA
CDR3nt: TGTGCCTGGACTCTTGGACACCAGCTCGGCCTCCACTTT
CDR3aa: CAWTLGHQLGLHF

v_gene: TRBV4-1
d_gene: NA
j_gene: TRBJ2-1
abundance: NA
CDR3nt: TGCGCCAGCAGCCCTAGCGTGGACTACAATGAGCAGTTCTTC
CDR3aa: CASSPSVDYNEQFF

v_gene: TRBV5-4
d_gene: NA
j_gene: TRBJ2-5
abundance: NA
CDR3nt: TGTGCCAGCAGCTTGGCCGGAGGGCCCCAAGAGACCCAGTACTTC
CDR3aa: CASSLAGGPQETQYF

v_gene: TRBV30
d_gene: TRBD1
j_gene: TRBJ1-1
abundance: NA
CDR3nt: TGTGCCTGGAGGGGAAGAGGGGGCAGGAACACTGAAGCTTTCTTT
CDR3aa: CAWRGRGGRNTEAFF

v_gene: TRBV28
d_gene: TRBD2
j_gene: TRBJ2-1
abundance: NA
CDR3nt: TGTGCCAGCAGTTTAAAACTAGCGGGAGCCTACAATGAGCAGTTCTTC
CDR3aa: CASSLKLAGAYNEQFF

v_gene: TRBV30
d_gene: TRBD1
j_gene: TRBJ1-2
abundance: NA
CDR3nt: TGTGCCTGGGGAGGGGGCTTTGGCTACACCTTC
CDR3aa: CAWGGGFGYTF

v_gene: TRBV5-5
d_gene: NA
j_gene: TRBJ2-1
abundance: NA
CDR3nt: TGTGCCAGCAGCTTGTTCATCAGATCCTACAATGAGCAGTTCTTC
CDR3aa: CASSLFIRSYNEQFF

v_gene: TRBV9
d_gene: TRBD2
j_gene: TRBJ2-7
abundance: NA
CDR3nt: TGTGCCAGCAGCCTCTCGCCCGGGGGGGCTTACGAGCAGTACTTC
CDR3aa: CASSLSPGGAYEQYF

v_gene: TRBV6-5
d_gene: TRBD1
j_gene: TRBJ2-7
abundance: NA
CDR3nt: TGTGCCAGCAGTTACTCGGTCAGGGGGCCCTCCTACGAGCAGTACTTC
CDR3aa: CASSYSVRGPSYEQYF

v_gene: TRBV7-9
d_gene: NA
j_gene: TRBJ2-5
abundance: NA
CDR3nt: TGTGCCAGCAGCTTTAAGGCAGGTTTGCAAGAGACCCAGTACTTC
CDR3aa: CASSFKAGLQETQYF

v_gene: TRBV23-1
d_gene: NA
j_gene: TRBJ2-7
abundance: NA
CDR3nt: TGCGCCAGCGCCCAGGGGTGGACCTACGAGCAGTACTTC
CDR3aa: CASAQGWTYEQYF

v_gene: TRBV4-1
d_gene: TRBD2
j_gene: TRBJ2-3
abundance: NA
CDR3nt: TGCGCCAGCAGCCGGACTAGCGGGGGGTCGTATAGCACAGATACGCAGTATTTT
CDR3aa: CASSRTSGGSYSTDTQYF

v_gene: TRBV18
d_gene: TRBD1
j_gene: TRBJ2-7
abundance: NA
CDR3nt: TGTGCCAGCTCAGCGGGACAGGGAGAGGTGGGCGAGCAGTACTTC
CDR3aa: CASSAGQGEVGEQYF

v_gene: TRBV6-6
d_gene: TRBD1
j_gene: TRBJ1-5
abundance: few
CDR3nt: TGTGCCAGCGTCCCCGAACAGGGGATTCAGCCCCAGCATTTT
CDR3aa: CASVPEQGIQPQHF

v_gene: TRBV28
d_gene: NA
j_gene: TRBJ2-3
abundance: once
CDR3nt: TGTGCCAGCAGTTCTCCGGAGGGGTCCACAGATACGCAGTATTTT
CDR3aa: CASSSPEGSTDTQYF

v_gene: TRBV5-1
d_gene: TRBD2
j_gene: TRBJ2-3
abundance: NA
CDR3nt: TGCGCCAGCAGCGGCGGGAGGGTCCTTAAGGACAATACAGATACGCAGTATTTT
CDR3aa: CASSGGRVLKDNTDTQYF

v_gene: TRBV6-5
d_gene: TRBD2
j_gene: TRBJ2-1
abundance: NA
CDR3nt: TGTGCCAGCAGTCCCGGACTAGCGGGCGCCGGGGAGATCTTC
CDR3aa: CASSPGLAGAGEIF

v_gene: TRBV4-1
d_gene: TRBD2
j_gene: TRBJ2-5
abundance: NA
CDR3nt: TGCGCCAGCAGCCAAGAAGGAGCGGGGCCCCAAGAGACCCAGTACTTC
CDR3aa: CASSQEGAGPQETQYF

v_gene: TRBV7-8
d_gene: TRBD2
j_gene: TRBJ2-1
abundance: NA
CDR3nt: TGTGCCAGCAGCTTAAGGCTAGCGGGGGACAATGAGCAGTTCTTC
CDR3aa: CASSLRLAGDNEQFF

v_gene: TRBV9
d_gene: NA
j_gene: TRBJ1-4
abundance: NA
CDR3nt: TGTGCCAGCAGCGTGGCAGGGGAGAATGAAAAACTGTTTTTT
CDR3aa: CASSVAGENEKLFF

v_gene: TRBV2
d_gene: TRBD2
j_gene: TRBJ2-7
abundance: NA
CDR3nt: TGTGCCAGCAGGGCACTCGGACTAGCGGGATCCTACGAGCAGTACTTC
CDR3aa: CASRALGLAGSYEQYF

v_gene: TRBV7-9
d_gene: NA
j_gene: TRBJ1-3
abundance: NA
CDR3nt: TGTGCCAGCAGCTTAGGACAGGCTGGAAACACCATATATTTT
CDR3aa: CASSLGQAGNTIYF

v_gene: TRBV5-4
d_gene: TRBD2
j_gene: TRBJ2-3
abundance: NA
CDR3nt: TGTGCCAGCAGCTTCGAAGCGGGAGGGGGCGCGGATACGCAGTATTTT
CDR3aa: CASSFEAGGGADTQYF

v_gene: TRBV5-1
d_gene: NA
j_gene: TRBJ2-7
abundance: NA
CDR3nt: TGCGCCAGCAGCTTGGACTTGTCCTACGAGCAGTACTTC
CDR3aa: CASSLDLSYEQYF

v_gene: TRBV13
d_gene: TRBD2
j_gene: TRBJ2-1
abundance: NA
CDR3nt: TGTGCCAGCAGCTTAGGAAACCTAGCGGGGGACTACAATGAGCAGTTCTTC
CDR3aa: CASSLGNLAGDYNEQFF

v_gene: TRBV25-1
d_gene: NA
j_gene: TRBJ1-1
abundance: NA
CDR3nt: TGTGCCAGCAGTGAATATCACAGGGTCGGTACTGAAGCTTTCTTT
CDR3aa: CASSEYHRVGTEAFF

v_gene: TRBV11-2
d_gene: TRBD2
j_gene: TRBJ2-1
abundance: NA
CDR3nt: TGTGCCAGCAGCCGACTGATTAGCGGGAGGAACAACAATGAGCAGTTCTTC
CDR3aa: CASSRLISGRNNNEQFF

v_gene: TRBV11-2
d_gene: TRBD1
j_gene: TRBJ1-4
abundance: NA
CDR3nt: TGTGCCAGCAGCCTGGGACAGCGGAATGAAAAACTGTTTTTT
CDR3aa: CASSLGQRNEKLFF

v_gene: TRBV7-3
d_gene: TRBD1
j_gene: TRBJ2-5
abundance: NA
CDR3nt: TGTGCCAGCAGTGGGACAGTCCAAGAGACCCAGTACTTC
CDR3aa: CASSGTVQETQYF

v_gene: TRBV7-9
d_gene: NA
j_gene: TRBJ2-7
abundance: NA
CDR3nt: TGTGCCAGCAGCTCTTTGTCGGGGGTTGCCTACGAGCAGTACTTC
CDR3aa: CASSSLSGVAYEQYF

v_gene: TRBV5-1
d_gene: TRBD1
j_gene: TRBJ2-1
abundance: NA
CDR3nt: TGCGCCAGCAGGGACGGGACAGTCACCTACAATGAGCAGTTCTTC
CDR3aa: CASRDGTVTYNEQFF

v_gene: TRBV5-4
d_gene: NA
j_gene: TRBJ2-1
abundance: NA
CDR3nt: TGTGCCAGCAGCTTGGGATCGGGGTTTTACAATGAGCAGTTCTTC
CDR3aa: CASSLGSGFYNEQFF

v_gene: TRBV14
d_gene: TRBD1
j_gene: TRBJ2-5
abundance: once
CDR3nt: TGTGCCAGCAGCCGCCGGACAGGGGGTGTGGAGACCCAGTACTTC
CDR3aa: CASSRRTGGVETQYF

v_gene: TRBV6-5
d_gene: NA
j_gene: TRBJ2-1
abundance: NA
CDR3nt: TGTGCCAGCAGTTACGGGGGGGCCGGCTCCTACAATGAGCAGTTCTTC
CDR3aa: CASSYGGAGSYNEQFF